Each of the 17 T cell receptor beta chains below was sequenced from the same sample in a study of cytomegalovirus exposure and HLA in healthy donors. PCR involved 60 Vbeta and 13 Jbeta primers. Sequencing used immunoSEQ multiplex PCR; TCRdb keeps in-frame clones, though not all of them. Among around 200,000 clones listed, around 85% were seen once. Material: PBMCs. The receptors derive from a woman in her 50s in good health and CMV-seronegative.

This clone was found a few times. The chain carries TRBV11-1 and TRBJ2-7, with TRBD1 matching over 8 bases. Germline values: CDR1 SGHAT, CDR2 FQDESV (reference sequence). With 5 bases clipped from V and 1 base from J, the junction kept 7 bases outside the gene matches. This CDR3 has 15 residues. The CDR3 is CASSPGTGLSYEQYF. The CDR3 region has the DNA TGTGCCAGCAGCCCCGGGACAGGACTTTCCTACGAGCAGTACTTC.

This chain uses TRBV18 with TRBJ1-5, with unresolved D. Trimming pared 6 bases from V and 3 bases from J, leaving 12 bases between. The CDR3 length is 14 residues. The V gene's germline CDR1 is KGHSH and CDR2 LQKENI. CDR3 amino acids: CASSQDYSNQPQHF. CDR3 DNA: TGTGCCAGCTCGCAGGACTATTCCAATCAGCCCCAGCATTTT. Full variable domain (rest looked up from reference TRBV18 and TRBJ1-5): NAGVMQNPRHLVRRRGQEARLRCSPMKGHSHVYWYRQLPEEGLKFMVYLQKENIIDESGMPKERFSAEFPKEGPSILRIQQVVRGDSAAYFCASSQDYSNQPQHFGDGTRLSIL.

Only a few counts were recorded for this clone. The chain combines TRBV2 with TRBJ2-7, with 10 bases fitting TRBD2. Germline values: CDR1 SNHLY, CDR2 FYNNEI. The V and J ends lost 6 bases and 8 bases, in that order; junction bases with no gene match: 13. This CDR3 is built from 15 residues. The CDR3 region has the DNA TGTGCCAGCAGCCTAGCGGGAGATCCCTTGGAACAGCAGTACTTC. Protein sequence: CASSLAGDPLEQQYF.

This chain connects TRBV28 to TRBJ1-5, with D possibly TRBD1 on 5 matching bases. From germline, CDR1 is MDHEN and CDR2 SYDVKM. This CDR3 region has 16 residues. Trimming removed 2 bases at V and 6 bases at J, with 17 bases between. For the CDR3, the DNA is TGTGCCAGCAGTTTAGGGGCCAGATCAGCAAGTCAGCCCCAGCATTTT. Protein product: CASSLGARSASQPQHF.

The chain carries TRBV5-8 and TRBJ2-1, with D unresolved. There are 17 residues in the CDR3. Trimming cost V 2 bases and J 0 bases, with 15 bases left between them. CDR1 is SGHTS, CDR2 YDEGEE, per germline. CDR3 loop: CASSFRLLALSYNEQFF. In DNA, the CDR3 is TGTGCCAGCAGCTTCCGACTGCTCGCCCTCTCCTACAATGAGCAGTTCTTC.

V and J are TRBV5-4 and TRBJ2-4; 7 bases align to TRBD2. The V and J ends lost 4 bases and 5 bases, in that order; junction bases with no gene match: 6. Germline CDR1 SGHNT, CDR2 YYREEE (reference sequence). There are 14 residues in the CDR3. The CDR3 is CASSGGDLQNIQYF. CDR3 sequence (DNA): TGTGCCAGCAGCGGGGGGGACTTGCAAAACATTCAGTACTTC.

The chain employs TRBV10-1 and TRBJ2-6; 9 positions match TRBD2. The CDR3 consists of 17 residues. V lost 5 bases, J lost 3 bases, and 8 bases stayed unmatched. Germline CDR1 is WNHNN and CDR2 is SYGVQD (reference sequence). The DNA of the CDR3 is TGCGCCAGCAGTCAAAGGCGGGAGGGCCTTGGGGCCAACGTCCTGACTTTC. This sequence encodes CASSQRREGLGANVLTF.

The V and J genes are TRBV27 and TRBJ1-2; D unresolved. Germline values: CDR1 MNHEY, CDR2 SMNVEV (reference sequence). V dropped 3 bases and J dropped 2 bases, with 7 bases sitting between them. CDR3 length: 13 amino acids. CDR3 region: CASSFAGNYGYTF. CDR3 DNA sequence: TGTGCCAGCAGTTTTGCGGGCAACTATGGCTACACCTTC.

This clone showed up just once. V usage is TRBV28 and J usage is TRBJ1-4; D is unresolved. Deletions cut 1 base from V and 4 bases from J, with 13 bases between. The CDR3 loop spans 16 amino acids. Germline V gene data show CDR1 as MDHEN and CDR2 as SYDVKM. CDR3 DNA sequence: TGTGCCAGCAGTTTATTAGAGGGTCGAAGTAATGAAAAACTGTTTTTT. Translation gives CASSLLEGRSNEKLFF. Drawing the rest from reference TRBV28 and TRBJ1-4, the complete variable domain is DVKVTQSSRYLVKRTGEKVFLECVQDMDHENMFWYRQDPGLGLRLIYFSYDVKMKEKGDIPEGYSVSREKKERFSLILESASTNQTSMYLCASSLLEGRSNEKLFFGSGTQLSVL.

The chain is built from TRBV5-1 and TRBJ2-7; 9 positions match TRBD2. V was pared by 6 bases and J by 5 bases, with 6 bases of the junction left unmatched. Germline V lookup: CDR1 SGHRS, CDR2 YFSETQ. CDR3 length equals 13 residues. Here the CDR3 DNA reads TGCGCCAGCAACCCAGCGGGAGGACACGAGCAGTACTTC. It encodes CASNPAGGHEQYF. Based on the CDR3 plus reference TRBV5-1 and TRBJ2-7, the full variable domain is KAGVTQTPRYLIKTRGQQVTLSCSPISGHRSVSWYQQTPGQGLQFLFEYFSETQRNKGNFPGRFSGRQFSNSRSEMNVSTLELGDSALYLCASNPAGGHEQYFGPGTRLTVT.

This clone occurred a few times. This chain joins TRBV10-3 and TRBJ1-1; D not resolved. The germline CDR1 and CDR2 sequences are ENHRY and SYGVKD. This CDR3 contains 13 residues. Trimming cost V 3 bases and J 2 bases, with 7 bases left between them. CDR3 DNA sequence: TGTGCCATCAGTGATTTCGTAAACACTGAAGCTTTCTTT. Protein product: CAISDFVNTEAFF.

The V call is TRBV28, the J call TRBJ2-7; D is perhaps TRBD2 (5 bases). Looked up from germline, CDR1 is MDHEN and CDR2 is SYDVKM. V dropped 5 bases and J dropped 5 bases, with 19 bases sitting between them. This CDR3 is built from 15 residues. The DNA for the CDR3 is TGTGCCAGCAGTCGACCGGGTGCTGGGAGTAACGAGCAGTACTTC. This codes for CASSRPGAGSNEQYF. Together with reference TRBV28 and TRBJ2-7, the CDR3 gives the full variable domain: DVKVTQSSRYLVKRTGEKVFLECVQDMDHENMFWYRQDPGLGLRLIYFSYDVKMKEKGDIPEGYSVSREKKERFSLILESASTNQTSMYLCASSRPGAGSNEQYFGPGTRLTVT.

The table lists this clone with a few counts. The chain couples TRBV6-5 to TRBJ1-2; 10 nucleotides agree with TRBD1. Per the germline V gene, CDR1 is MNHEY and CDR2 is SVGAGI. Germline trimming cut 2 bases from V and 4 bases from J; bases unmatched to any gene: 4. This CDR3 is built from 15 residues. The CDR3: CASSYGTGAAYGYTF. CDR3 nucleotides: TGTGCCAGCAGTTACGGGACAGGGGCGGCCTATGGCTACACCTTC.

The chain employs TRBV15 and TRBJ1-4; possible D gene TRBD1, 5 bases. The CDR3 is 13 residues long. CDR1 is LNHNV, CDR2 YYDKDF, per germline (reference sequence). The ends were cut back, 5 bases at V and 7 bases at J, with 11 bases in the middle. DNA of the CDR3: TGTGCCACCAGCCTCCTTGGGGCTGAAAAACTGTTTTTT. Protein: CATSLLGAEKLFF.

The chain uses TRBV28 and TRBJ2-2, with D possibly TRBD1 on 6 matching bases. With 5 bases removed from V and 4 bases from J, the gap between germline ends came to 14 bases. The CDR3 is 15 amino acids. Germline V gives CDR1 MDHEN, CDR2 SYDVKM. CDR3 DNA: TGTGCCAGCAGTCCCTACAGGGTTGGCACCGGGGAGCTGTTTTTT. This gives the protein CASSPYRVGTGELFF.

The V gene is TRBV9, the J gene TRBJ2-5; TRBD2 agrees at 14 bases. V shed 3 bases, J shed 2 bases, and the junction held 6 bases outside the gene matches. The CDR3 runs to 17 residues. From germline, CDR1 is SGDLS and CDR2 YYNGEE. The CDR3 region has the DNA TGTGCCAGCAGCGCGACTAGCGGGAGGGCCCAGCAAGAGACCCAGTACTTC. Its protein product is CASSATSGRAQQETQYF.

V gene TRBV5-5 combines with J gene TRBJ2-7; possibly TRBD2 for D (7 bases). The CDR3 extends over 15 amino acids. Germline CDR1 is SGHKS and CDR2 is YYEKEE (reference sequence). V was shortened by 3 bases and J by 7 bases, with 20 bases between the two germline ends. The CDR3 sequence is CASSSTLAEGGEQYF. In nucleotides, the CDR3 is TGTGCCAGCAGCTCCACTCTAGCGGAGGGGGGGGAGCAGTACTTC.